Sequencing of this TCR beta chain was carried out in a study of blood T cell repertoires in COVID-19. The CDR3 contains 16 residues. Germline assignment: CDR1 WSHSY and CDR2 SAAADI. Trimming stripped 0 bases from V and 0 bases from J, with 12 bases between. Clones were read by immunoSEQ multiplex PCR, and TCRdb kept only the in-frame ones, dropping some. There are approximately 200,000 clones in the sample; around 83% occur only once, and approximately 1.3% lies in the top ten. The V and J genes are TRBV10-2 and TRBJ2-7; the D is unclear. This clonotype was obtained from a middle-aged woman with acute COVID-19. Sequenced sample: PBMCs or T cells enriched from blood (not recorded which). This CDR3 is CASSESLGVHSYEQYF. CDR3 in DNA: TGCGCCAGCAGTGAGTCTCTAGGAGTTCACTCCTACGAGCAGTACTTC.